This paragraph reports one T cell receptor (beta chain). Trimming cost V 4 bases and J 6 bases; bases outside gene matches: 9. This CDR3 is built from 16 residues. Germline loops: CDR1 SGHVS, CDR2 FQNEAQ. This entry comes from a study of blood T cell repertoires in COVID-19. Some clones are missing from TCRdb's copy, which holds only in-frame ones; the method was immunoSEQ multiplex PCR. The table lists 200,000 or so clones, approximately 83% of them singletons. Sequenced sample: peripheral blood. J is TRBJ1-4 and V is TRBV7-8, with TRBD1 identical over 9 bases. The clonotype was recovered from a woman in her fifties or sixties with acute or convalescent COVID-19. DNA of the CDR3: TGTGCCAGCAGCTCCTCGTCCCGGACAGGGGATGAAAAACTGTTTTTT. As protein: CASSSSSRTGDEKLFF.